The 27 T cell receptor beta chains presented below share a single source sample, sequenced in a study of shared clonotypes between healthy human individuals. Measured with immunoSEQ multiplex PCR; TCRdb has only the in-frame clones, and not every one. The sample shows roughly 2 million clones, about 95% of them seen only once. CD45RO negativity and positive selection for CCR7 defined naive CD8 cells, a population that excluded terminally differentiated effector memory CD45RA+ cells. The material sequenced was naive CD8+ T cells sorted from blood. The receptor source for this set is a man aged 18-30 years in good health.

The V gene is TRBV4-1, the J gene TRBJ2-7; D is unclear. The CDR3 totals 14 residues. From germline, CDR1 is MGHRA and CDR2 YSYEKL. V was cut by 4 bases and J by 3 bases, with 13 bases left in between. In DNA, the CDR3 is TGCGCCAGCAGCCCGCAACCGGATTACTACGAGCAGTACTTC. It yields the protein CASSPQPDYYEQYF.

The chain recombines TRBV30 with TRBJ2-3, with D perhaps matching TRBD1 (5 bases). The germline V and J ends were trimmed by 5 bases and 2 bases, with 14 bases remaining between them. Germline V gene data show CDR1 as GTSNPN and CDR2 as SVGIG (reference sequence). This CDR3 is built from 14 residues. The DNA for the CDR3 is TGTGCCTGGGACGGAAGACAGACCACAGATACGCAGTATTTT. Protein product: CAWDGRQTTDTQYF.

This chain uses TRBV28 with TRBJ2-7, with D perhaps matching TRBD1 or TRBD2 (5 bases each). This CDR3 spans 13 amino acids. Deletions cut 4 bases from V and 3 bases from J, with 10 bases between. CDR1 MDHEN and CDR2 SYDVKM come from the germline V gene. This CDR3 is CASSSRDVYEQYF. In nucleotides, the CDR3 is TGTGCCAGCAGTTCCCGGGACGTCTACGAGCAGTACTTC.

The rearrangement uses TRBV29-1 and TRBJ1-2; 11 nucleotides line up with TRBD1. The CDR3 totals 14 residues. CDR1 is SQVTM, CDR2 ANQGSEA, per germline. V lost 3 bases and J lost 3; bases outside the gene matches: 3. CDR3 bases: TGCAGCGTTGATATGGGACAGGGGGACTATGGCTACACCTTC. This encodes CSVDMGQGDYGYTF. Full variable domain (outside the CDR3, taken from reference TRBV29-1 and TRBJ1-2): SAVISQKPSRDICQRGTSLTIQCQVDSQVTMMFWYRQQPGQSLTLIATANQGSEATYESGFVIDKFPISRPNLTFSTLTVSNMSPEDSSIYLCSVDMGQGDYGYTFGSGTRLTVV.

The chain is built from TRBV29-1 and TRBJ1-2; possible D gene TRBD1, 6 bases. This CDR3 has 15 residues. Trimming took off 1 base at V and 6 bases at J, with 18 bases between the two ends. From germline, CDR1 is SQVTM and CDR2 ANQGSEA. CDR3 nucleotides: TGCAGCGTTGAAGGTGGGGGGGGCCACAGGGATGGCTACACCTTC. This encodes CSVEGGGGHRDGYTF.

The V gene is TRBV30, the J gene TRBJ2-5; 14 bases align to TRBD2. The length of the CDR3 is 16 residues. Germline V gene lookup returns CDR1 GTSNPN and CDR2 SVGIG (reference sequence). Germline trimming cut 2 bases from V and 5 bases from J; bases unmatched to any gene: 7. The DNA for the CDR3 is TGTGCCTGGAGTTACAATGGACTAGCGGGGGGTGAGACCCAGTACTTC. Translation gives CAWSYNGLAGGETQYF. The variable domain in full, completed from reference TRBV30 and TRBJ2-5, reads SQTIHQWPATLVQPVGSPLSLECTVEGTSNPNLYWYRQAAGRGLQLLFYSVGIGQISSEVPQNLSASRPQDRQFILSSKKLLLSDSGFYLCAWSYNGLAGGETQYFGPGTRLLVL.

This chain links TRBV28 with TRBJ2-2; D gene uncertain. Germline CDR1 is MDHEN and CDR2 is SYDVKM. CDR3 length equals 12 residues. Deletions cut 3 bases from V and 5 bases from J, with 4 bases between. The CDR3 DNA follows: TGTGCCAGCAGTTTCTGGACCGGGGAGCTGTTTTTT. Translation gives CASSFWTGELFF.

This clone occurred once. The chain employs TRBV27 and TRBJ1-1; D remains ambiguous. V dropped 3 bases and J dropped 1 base, with 18 bases sitting between them. The CDR3 covers 17 residues. CDR1 and CDR2 from the germline V gene are MNHEY and SMNVEV (reference sequence). The CDR3 reads CASSLSVEGNGNTEAFF. CDR3 DNA sequence: TGTGCCAGCAGTTTGTCGGTCGAAGGGAACGGGAACACTGAAGCTTTCTTT.

For the CDR3, the DNA is TGTGCCAGCAGTGAATCGGTCCGGGCACAAGAGACCCAGTACTTC. It specifies CASSESVRAQETQYF. V gene TRBV25-1 combines with J gene TRBJ2-5; D is undetermined. The CDR3 length is 15 residues. In germline, CDR1 is MGHDK, CDR2 SYGVNS. Trimming shortened V by 1 base and J by 2 bases, and 11 bases separated the two germline ends.

As to this clone: Within the sample, other DNA sequences also encode this same CDR3. The chain joins TRBV28 to TRBJ1-4; D ambiguous. From germline, CDR1 is MDHEN and CDR2 SYDVKM. The CDR3 contains 14 residues. V was pared by 3 bases and J by 0 bases, with 5 bases between. CDR3: CASSFRATNEKLFF. DNA for the CDR3: TGTGCCAGCAGTTTCCGGGCAACTAATGAAAAACTGTTTTTT.

The V and J genes are TRBV7-8 and TRBJ1-1; no clear D. The CDR3 has 15 amino acids. Germline V gene data show CDR1 as SGHVS and CDR2 as FQNEAQ. Trimming took 5 bases from V and 1 from J, leaving 14 bases between them. Here the CDR3 DNA reads TGTGCCAGCAGCCCCCATCCTGGGGAGAACACTGAAGCTTTCTTT. It translates to CASSPHPGENTEAFF.

The chain has TRBV6-6 and TRBJ2-7; 8 bases are shared with TRBD1. V dropped 1 base and J dropped 3; count of bases not matched to a gene: 2. Germline V gene sequence: CDR1 MNHNY, CDR2 SVGAGI (reference sequence). The CDR3 extends over 14 amino acids. The CDR3 sequence is CASSYFGQGYEQYF. CDR3 DNA sequence: TGTGCCAGCAGTTACTTCGGACAGGGCTACGAGCAGTACTTC.

The rearrangement uses TRBV4-1 and TRBJ1-2, with D possibly being TRBD1 (5 bases). The CDR3 is made up of 15 amino acids. Germline V gene sequence: CDR1 MGHRA, CDR2 YSYEKL. Trimming shortened V by 4 bases and J by 6 bases, and 18 bases separated the two germline ends. The CDR3 loop is CASSLGRGTKDGYTF. The CDR3 DNA reads as TGCGCCAGCAGCCTAGGTCGAGGGACGAAGGATGGCTACACCTTC.

Written as DNA, the CDR3 is TGTGCCAGCAGCTTGAGTGCTAGCGGCTCAGATACGCAGTATTTT. This sequence encodes CASSLSASGSDTQYF. The V call is TRBV5-4, the J call TRBJ2-3, with 7 bases lining up with TRBD2. CDR1 and CDR2 (germline): SGHNT, YYREEE (reference sequence). Trimming at V came to 1 base and at J to 4 bases, leaving 6 bases not matched to a gene. The CDR3 runs to 15 residues.

This chain joins TRBV6-6 and TRBJ1-4, with D maybe TRBD1 (5 bases). CDR3 size: 12 residues. Germline assignment: CDR1 MNHNY and CDR2 SVGAGI (reference sequence). The germline V and J ends were trimmed by 7 bases and 10 bases, with 13 bases remaining between them. CDR3 loop: CASTGDHLKLFF. CDR3 nucleotide sequence: TGTGCCAGCACGGGGGACCACCTAAAACTGTTTTTT.

The chain has TRBV12-5 and TRBJ1-1; 7 bases map to TRBD1. V dropped 5 bases and J dropped 5; count of bases not matched to a gene: 5. The CDR3 length is 13 residues. The V gene's germline CDR1 is LGHNT and CDR2 FRNRAP. The CDR3 sequence: CASGIAGGTEAFF. The DNA of the CDR3 is TGTGCTAGTGGTATAGCAGGGGGTACTGAAGCTTTCTTT.

This clone was found once. The chain employs TRBV4-1 and TRBJ1-2; maybe TRBD1 (5 bases). The germline V gene encodes CDR1 MGHRA and CDR2 YSYEKL. The CDR3 runs to 15 residues. V lost 2 bases and J 4 bases, leaving 14 bases between the germline ends. The CDR3 is CASSQLGIQGYGYTF. CDR3 nucleotide sequence: TGCGCCAGCAGCCAACTGGGGATCCAGGGCTATGGCTACACCTTC.

V gene TRBV19 combines with J gene TRBJ1-1; D remains unclear. The CDR3 runs to 13 residues. The V end was cut by 5 bases, the J end by 0 bases, with 7 bases between. Germline loops: CDR1 LNHDA, CDR2 SQIVND (reference sequence). CDR3 in DNA: TGTGCCAGTAGTTCCCTCATGAACACTGAAGCTTTCTTT. Its translation: CASSSLMNTEAFF.

The gene calls are TRBV28 and TRBJ2-7; tentatively, D is TRBD1 (5 bases). V was trimmed by 3 bases and J by 2 bases, leaving 8 bases between them. This CDR3 is 13 amino acids long. Germline V gene lookup returns CDR1 MDHEN and CDR2 SYDVKM. CDR3 DNA: TGTGCCAGCAGTTTTTCCAGGGCCTACGAGCAGTACTTC. This codes for CASSFSRAYEQYF.

V usage is TRBV23-1 and J usage is TRBJ1-2, with no clear D. TRBV23-1 is an ORF for which the function is uncertain. CDR3 length: 17 residues. The V gene lost 0 bases and the J gene lost 1 base, with 15 bases spanning the gap. CDR3 protein: CASSQSRRSLGNYGYTF. For the CDR3, the DNA is TGCGCCAGCAGTCAATCCCGGCGGTCCTTAGGTAACTATGGCTACACCTTC.

The chain joins TRBV2 to TRBJ2-5; D may be TRBD1 or TRBD2 (5 bases each). CDR1 and CDR2 from the germline V gene are SNHLY and FYNNEI. V dropped 4 bases and J dropped 5 bases, with 11 bases sitting between them. This CDR3 has 13 amino acids. CDR3: CASSVAGAETQYF. The CDR3 DNA reads as TGTGCCAGCAGTGTTGCCGGGGCCGAGACCCAGTACTTC.

This clone was seen once. The V call is TRBV10-3, the J call TRBJ2-1; either TRBD1 or TRBD2 may supply D (5 bases each). V was clipped by 6 bases and J by 5 bases, with 11 bases between them. Germline CDR1 reads ENHRY; CDR2 reads SYGVKD. This CDR3 is built from 13 residues. The CDR3 region is CAIRVGADNEQFF. The CDR3 DNA reads TGTGCCATCAGGGTCGGGGCGGACAATGAGCAGTTCTTC.

The rearrangement links TRBV7-9 to TRBJ1-1; TRBD1 is a possible D gene (5 bases). The CDR3 extends over 13 amino acids. V shed 5 bases and J shed 5 bases, with 12 bases lying between them. Germline V gene sequence: CDR1 SEHNR, CDR2 FQNEAQ (reference sequence). The CDR3: CASSPNTGTEAFF. The CDR3 DNA follows: TGTGCCAGCAGCCCAAATACAGGTACTGAAGCTTTCTTT.

The chain employs TRBV18 and TRBJ2-5, with a tentative D call TRBD2 (5 bases). The CDR3 extends over 15 amino acids. Germline-derived CDR1 and CDR2 are KGHSH and LQKENI. Trimming shortened V by 1 base and J by 2 bases, and 11 bases separated the two germline ends. The chain's CDR3 is CASSPLTRGQETQYF. CDR3 nucleotides: TGTGCCAGCTCACCACTAACCCGGGGACAAGAGACCCAGTACTTC.

The chain employs TRBV2 and TRBJ2-6, with D perhaps given as TRBD1 or TRBD2 (5 bases each). CDR3 length: 17 residues. Germline V gives CDR1 SNHLY, CDR2 FYNNEI. V lost 2 bases, J lost 0 bases, and 11 bases lay in between. Written as DNA, the CDR3 is TGTGCCAGCAGTGAACTTTGGGACGTCTCTGGGGCCAACGTCCTGACTTTC. It specifies CASSELWDVSGANVLTF.

The chain recombines TRBV28 with TRBJ2-1, with D possibly TRBD1 on 7 matching bases. CDR3 length: 16 amino acids. V gave up 6 bases and J gave up 1 base, with 16 bases separating them. Germline CDR1 and CDR2: MDHEN and SYDVKM. The CDR3 DNA follows: TGTGCCAGCAGCTCCGACAGGGAGGCATCCTACAATGAGCAGTTCTTC. It specifies CASSSDREASYNEQFF.

This chain joins TRBV7-6 and TRBJ2-3; 7 positions agree with TRBD2. Germline CDR1 SGHVS, CDR2 FNYEAQ. With V trimmed by 5 bases and J by 2 bases, 7 bases remained unmatched. The CDR3 covers 15 residues. The CDR3 sequence is CASSPQRGLTDTQYF. The CDR3 DNA reads TGTGCCAGCAGCCCCCAGCGGGGTCTCACAGATACGCAGTATTTT.